A selection of T cell receptor beta chains follows, all from one sample in a study of cytomegalovirus exposure and HLA in healthy donors. Assay: immunoSEQ multiplex PCR; the TCRdb copy retains only in-frame clones and omits some. This sample has about 150,000 clones, with roughly four fifths found just once. The sample was PBMCs. The receptors were gathered from a man aged 18 to 30 in good health and CMV-seronegative. CDR3s include the opening cysteine and the closing phenylalanine or tryptophan. The D gene is left open where the match is weak. Clone size is stated in some rows and not others, as once, few, many or a class when expanded.

>TRBV18|NA|NA|TRBJ2-5
TGTGCCAGCTCACCACCGGACCAGGGACAAGGAGACCTAGAGACCCAGTACTTC
CASSPPDQGQGDLETQYF
>TRBV5-1|NA|TRBD2|TRBJ2-3
TGCGCCAGCAGCCCAAGACTAGCAGACTCCACAGATACGCAGTATTTT
CASSPRLADSTDTQYF
>TRBV28|NA|NA|TRBJ2-7
TGTGCCAGCAGCCCCGGCGGGAATCTAGGGCACGAGCAGTACTTC
CASSPGGNLGHEQYF
>TRBV28|NA|NA|TRBJ1-5
TGTGCCAGCAGTTCCCATAATCAGCCCCAGCATTTT
CASSSHNQPQHF
>TRBV29-1|NA|NA|TRBJ2-1
TGCAGCGCAACTAGCCCGAGCTCCTACAATGAGCAGTTCTTC
CSATSPSSYNEQFF
>TRBV7-2|NA|TRBD2|TRBJ2-7
TGTGCCAGTTCTAGCGGTTCTCCTTACGAGCAGTACTTC
CASSSGSPYEQYF
>TRBV29-1|NA|TRBD2|TRBJ2-5
TGCAGCGTCGGCGGGACTAGGGGTGAGACCCAGTACTTC
CSVGGTRGETQYF
>TRBV10-1|NA|NA|TRBJ1-2
TGCGCCATCTCGCTGACAGGACCCTATGGCTACACCTTC
CAISLTGPYGYTF
>TRBV18|NA|NA|TRBJ2-1
TGTGCCAGCTCACCCCCTGACAGTTACAATGAGCAGTTCTTC
CASSPPDSYNEQFF
>TRBV5-4|NA|TRBD2|TRBJ2-3
TGTGCCAGCAGCTCAGGACTAGCGGGGAACACAGATACGCAGTATTTT
CASSSGLAGNTDTQYF
>TRBV4-3|NA|NA|TRBJ2-5
TGCGCCAGCAGCCAAGATGCGGCAGGGCGAGAGACCCAGTACTTC
CASSQDAAGRETQYF
>TRBV5-1|NA|NA|TRBJ2-1
TGCGCCAGCAGCTTGGAGTGGGACACGTACAATGAGCAGTTCTTC
CASSLEWDTYNEQFF
>TRBV10-3|NA|TRBD2|TRBJ2-1
TGTGCCATCACCCCCCGGAGACTAGCGGGAGCTAATGAGCAGTTCTTC
CAITPRRLAGANEQFF
>TRBV10-3|NA|NA|TRBJ2-1
TGTGCCATCAGTGAGTCCGTAACCCCTACAGGGGGTAGCGGGAGTGGTCGGGAGCAGTTCTTC
CAISESVTPTGGSGSGREQFF
>TRBV29-1|few|TRBD1|TRBJ1-1
TGCAGCGTTGAAGATGACAGGGGCGCTTTCTTT
CSVEDDRGAFF
>TRBV27|NA|NA|TRBJ1-4
TGTGCCAGCGGGAGAACTAATGAAAAACTGTTTTTT
CASGRTNEKLFF
>TRBV28|NA|TRBD2|TRBJ2-7
TGTGCCAGCAGTTTACGAGCGGGAGGGGCGGGCGAGCAGTACTTC
CASSLRAGGAGEQYF
>TRBV27|once|NA|TRBJ1-2
TGTGCCCCACTCTGGTTAGGCCAGGGTGGCTACACCTTC
CAPLWLGQGGYTF
>TRBV5-4|NA|NA|TRBJ2-6
TGTGCCAGCAGCGAGCGCTCTGGGGCCAACGTCCTGACTTTC
CASSERSGANVLTF
>TRBV9|NA|NA|TRBJ2-2
TGTGCCAGCAGCGCAGGGTCGAACACCGGGGAGCTGTTTTTT
CASSAGSNTGELFF
>TRBV25-1|NA|NA|TRBJ1-1
TGTGCCAGCAGTGAAGGCAACGGAGTGTCGTCTGAAGCTTTCTTT
CASSEGNGVSSEAFF
>TRBV27|NA|NA|TRBJ2-2
TGTGCCAGCAGTTTATCGCGTACCGGGGAGCTGTTTTTT
CASSLSRTGELFF
>TRBV7-9|NA|NA|TRBJ2-3
TGTGCCAGCAACTCACCTGCGGGGAGAGAGGATACGCAGTATTTT
CASNSPAGREDTQYF
>TRBV11-3|once|TRBD1|TRBJ1-3
TGTGCCAGCAGCTTAGGACAGGGGGGAAACACCATATATTTT
CASSLGQGGNTIYF
>TRBV27|NA|TRBD2|TRBJ2-5
TGTGCCAGCGGTGGAAGCGGGAGTGGAGAGACCCAGTACTTC
CASGGSGSGETQYF
>TRBV5-1|NA|NA|TRBJ1-5
TGCGCCAGCGAGGGTATGAGTTACCCCCAGCATTTT
CASEGMSYPQHF
>TRBV27|few|NA|TRBJ1-1
TGTGCCAGCAGTACATTGACAGATACGAACACTGAAGCTTTCTTT
CASSTLTDTNTEAFF
>TRBV7-2|NA|TRBD1|TRBJ1-2
TGTGCCAGCAGCTTAGGACAGGGACCGATCTATGGCTACACCTTC
CASSLGQGPIYGYTF
>TRBV4-1|NA|NA|TRBJ1-3
TGCACCAGCAGCCGGGCCGGAAGCTCTGGAAACACCATATATTTT
CTSSRAGSSGNTIYF
>TRBV5-4|NA|TRBD1|TRBJ1-1
TGTGCCAGCAGCCTCAGACAGGGGGCAGTGACTGAAGCTTTCTTT
CASSLRQGAVTEAFF
>TRBV6-1|few|NA|TRBJ2-7
TGTGCCAGCATCGGGAGGGGGCGGGGGGCCTACGAGCAGTACTTC
CASIGRGRGAYEQYF
>TRBV5-4|NA|NA|TRBJ1-5
TGTGCCAGCAGCTTGTCGGGGGAAATCGGTCAGCCCCAGCATTTT
CASSLSGEIGQPQHF
>TRBV28|few|NA|TRBJ1-5
TGTGCCAGCAGTTTAAGCGGGGGTAGTCGGCCCCAGCATTTT
CASSLSGGSRPQHF
>TRBV9|NA|TRBD2|TRBJ2-2
TGTGCCAGCAGCGCACACGGGAGGGGGTACACCGGGGAGCTGTTTTTT
CASSAHGRGYTGELFF
>TRBV10-2|NA|NA|TRBJ2-2
TGCGCCAGCAGTGAGTCGATCGGACTAGGGGAGCTGTTTTTT
CASSESIGLGELFF
>TRBV19|NA|TRBD2|TRBJ2-5
TGTGCCAGTAGTATGAGGGGGACTAGCGGGAAAGGGACCCAGTACTTC
CASSMRGTSGKGTQYF
>TRBV19|once|NA|TRBJ1-2
TGTGCCAGTAGTACCCCGTCAGGGGATGGCTACACCTTC
CASSTPSGDGYTF
>TRBV5-1|few|TRBD2|TRBJ2-5
TGCGCCAGCAGCACACTAGCGGGAGGAGAGACCCAGTACTTC
CASSTLAGGETQYF
>TRBV2|NA|NA|TRBJ1-1
TGTGCCAGCAGTGAATTGGGACTTCAAACGATGAACACTGAAGCTTTCTTT
CASSELGLQTMNTEAFF
>TRBV9|NA|TRBD1|TRBJ1-1
TGTGCCAGCAGCGTAACAGGGGGATGGACTGAAGCTTTCTTT
CASSVTGGWTEAFF
>TRBV7-8|NA|TRBD1|TRBJ2-7
TGTGCCAGCAGGCAGGGACAGGGGTGGATCGAGCAGTACTTC
CASRQGQGWIEQYF
>TRBV19|NA|TRBD1|TRBJ1-2
TGTGCCAGTAGTTTCGGACAGGACTACTATGGCTACACCTTC
CASSFGQDYYGYTF
>TRBV6-6|NA|TRBD2|TRBJ2-1
TGTGCCAGCACCCTCGGGGGGTATACTGAGGGTGAGCAGTTCTTC
CASTLGGYTEGEQFF
>TRBV18|NA|TRBD1|TRBJ1-2
TGTGCCAGCTCACCACCCGACAGGGGGACCTATGGCTACACCTTC
CASSPPDRGTYGYTF
>TRBV6-1|few|NA|TRBJ1-5
TGTGCCAGCACCTCTGAGTTCAATCAGCCCCAGCATTTT
CASTSEFNQPQHF
>TRBV5-1|few|NA|TRBJ2-7
TGCGCCAGCAGCTTTCAAGACGGACAGTACGAGCAGTACTTC
CASSFQDGQYEQYF